This paragraph reports one TCR beta chain. No cognate antigen has been identified for it. Nothing much larger sits one base from this clone, and base qualities are not available. TCRbeta CDR3 regions were amplified from genomic DNA by means of the immunoSEQ Assay, a bias-controlled multiplex PCR. The paper's data handling went like this. The number of nucleated cells in each sample was estimated by amplification of reference gene primers within the assay. Sequence reads were collapsed and filtered to measure the absolute abundance of every unique TCRbeta CDR3 rearrangement. For each sample, productive Simpson clonality was calculated as the square root of Simpson's diversity index across productive rearrangements. TCRdb retrieved this table from immuneACCESS and kept in-frame rearrangements only. Not all clones are present; in checked studies, unresolved V genes account for under half, and no reason is known for the remainder. For V, J and clone size, that table is used; D and trimming come from the DNA. This sample holds under 300,000 clones; 87% were observed only once. The ten largest clonotypes hold approximately 7.6% of the sample.

This record comes from a study of blood T cell repertoires in COVID-19 (dated by TCRdb to the early 2020s). Context from the whole study: Samples from collaborators originated in the United States, Italy and Spain and spanned both the acute and convalescent phases of COVID-19. Where available, HLA class I and class II types were taken from metadata supplied by the sample provider and were not determined by assay-based typing. Samples were obtained from the ongoing ImmuneRACE study (first 160 participants) and from about 1,300 subjects provided by 6 global collaborators. The prospective study material was composed of cDNA or gDNA derived from T cells, B-cell-depleted T cells, or PBMCs. The repertoires were released in a freely available public database meant as a resource for research on the immune response to SARS-CoV-2. Nearly every sample came with metadata listing a de-identified subject ID, COVID-19 status, age in years and sex. The dataset comprised deeply sampled blood TCRbeta repertoires from subjects exposed to, actively infected with, or recovered from COVID-19. What the authors observed across the whole study: How much clinical and demographic metadata was included differed by source and by participant, and the metadata was provided uncurated.

Another Seattle source contributed samples from volunteer blood donors who had recovered from COVID-19. Whole blood was collected in K2EDTA tubes by collaborating institutions according to the institutions' own protocols. Collaborator samples were shipped for TCRbeta analysis as frozen whole blood, isolated PBMCs, or DNA extracted from either sample type. Trimmed from V: 0 bases; trimmed from J: 4 bases; junction bases lacking a gene match: 2. The CDR1 and CDR2 encoded by the germline V gene are SGHNT and YENEEA. The CDR3 numbers 16 residues from cysteine through phenylalanine. CDR3 DNA only is kept here, 48 bases in frame from base 1.

The sequenced sample consisted of peripheral blood. This TCR came from a man between 60 and 75 years old who had recovered from COVID-19. Here the chain combines TRBV11-3 and TRBJ2-3, and TRBD1 aligns with 12 junction nucleotides. DNA sequence: TGTGCCAGCAGCTTAGATGGGACAGGGGGCCCAGATACGCAGTATTTT. Translated, it reads CASSLDGTGGPDTQYF.